Sequencing of this TCR beta chain was carried out in a study of T cells expressing NK-cell markers. Whole-study findings and limits: In a handful of donors, dominant clonotypes made up roughly 25-60.1% of CD3+CD56-NKG2C+ cells.

TCR beta libraries carry UMIs added by 5'RACE template switching. From the 5' RACE reads, TCRdb lists one entry per CDR3 protein and no DNA. This sample's table reports about half a million distinct CDR3 sequences. Germline V CDR1 and CDR2: ENHRY, SYGVKD. The CDR3 is 16 amino acids. Turning to this clonotype: Antigen specificity is unknown.

Sequenced: blood T cells: a sorted CD56 or NKG2C T cell subset, CD4+ or CD8+ T cells, or bulk PBMC T cells (not recorded which). V is TRBV10-3 and J is TRBJ1-3; the TCRdb call, TRBD1, lacks DNA for checking. The sequence derives from a woman aged 45-65 years in good health. The CDR3 sequence is CAAGGRDPSSGNTIYF.